This record covers a single T cell receptor beta chain. What it binds is unknown. The sample is drawn from a study of identical twins. Whole-study findings and limits: Whereas memory repertoires showed no such difference, abundant cord blood beta clonotypes carried fewer insertions. Modelling underestimated the level of out-of-frame TCR alpha sharing observed in monozygotic twins.

Germline V gene data show CDR1 as DFQATT and CDR2 as SNEGSKA (reference sequence). This CDR3 comprises 11 residues. Trimming pared 5 bases from V and 0 bases from J, leaving 4 bases between. A universal primer site was incorporated via template switching, and the cDNA contained unique molecular identifiers. TCRdb reanalysed the 5' RACE reads using MiXCR and keeps one entry per CDR3 protein. Of around 280,000 distinct CDR3 sequences listed, less than 9% are singletons. This same sample was also taken into another study, of yellow fever vaccine responses in identical twins.

The gene calls are TRBV20-1 and TRBJ1-1; D uncertain. The sample comprised memory (CD45RO+) T cells sorted from blood. The sequence derives from a young woman in good health. The CDR3 DNA reads as TGCAGTGCTTGGCTGAACACTGAAGCTTTCTTT. Encoded protein: CSAWLNTEAFF.